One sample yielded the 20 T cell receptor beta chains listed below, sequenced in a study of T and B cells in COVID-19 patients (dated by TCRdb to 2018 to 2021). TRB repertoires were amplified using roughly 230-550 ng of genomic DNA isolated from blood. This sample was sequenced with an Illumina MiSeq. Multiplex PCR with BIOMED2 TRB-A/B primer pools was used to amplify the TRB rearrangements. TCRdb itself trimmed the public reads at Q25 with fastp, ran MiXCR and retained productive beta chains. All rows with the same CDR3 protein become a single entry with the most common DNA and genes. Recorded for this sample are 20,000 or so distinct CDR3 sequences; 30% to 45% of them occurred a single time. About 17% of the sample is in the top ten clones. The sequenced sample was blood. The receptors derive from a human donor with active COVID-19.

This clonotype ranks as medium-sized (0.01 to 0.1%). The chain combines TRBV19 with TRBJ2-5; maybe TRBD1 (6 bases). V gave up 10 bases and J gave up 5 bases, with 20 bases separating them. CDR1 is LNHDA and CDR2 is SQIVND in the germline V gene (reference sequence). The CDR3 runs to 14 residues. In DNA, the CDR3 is TGTGCCACTGCCGTGACAGGTGCATGGGAGACCCAGTACTTC. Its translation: CATAVTGAWETQYF.

CDR3 sequence (DNA): TGTGCCAGCTCACTATATACCCTCCCGACAGGGCAATTAGAGACCCAGTACTTC. Its translation is CASSLYTLPTGQLETQYF. The V gene is TRBV18, the J gene TRBJ2-5; the match to TRBD1 covers 7 bases. The CDR3 has 18 residues. The J segment lost 4 bases and the V segment lost 4 bases, leaving 18 bases of the junction unmatched. Germline V gene sequence: CDR1 KGHSH, CDR2 LQKENI. The variable domain in full, with the rest retrieved from reference TRBV18 and TRBJ2-5, is NAGVMQNPRHLVRRRGQEARLRCSPMKGHSHVYWYRQLPEEGLKFMVYLQKENIIDESGMPKERFSAEFPKEGPSILRIQQVVRGDSAAYFCASSLYTLPTGQLETQYFGPGTRLLVL.

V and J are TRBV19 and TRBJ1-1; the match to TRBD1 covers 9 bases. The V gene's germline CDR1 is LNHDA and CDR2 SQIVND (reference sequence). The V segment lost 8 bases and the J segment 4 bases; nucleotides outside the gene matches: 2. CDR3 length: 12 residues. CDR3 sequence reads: CASSDRGTEAFF. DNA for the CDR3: TGTGCCAGTTCGGACAGGGGCACTGAAGCTTTCTTT.

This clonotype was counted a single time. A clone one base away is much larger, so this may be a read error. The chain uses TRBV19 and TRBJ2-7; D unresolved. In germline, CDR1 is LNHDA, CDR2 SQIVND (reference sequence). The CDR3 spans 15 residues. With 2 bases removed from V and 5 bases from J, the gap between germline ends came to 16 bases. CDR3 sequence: CASSIMVGQAHEQYV. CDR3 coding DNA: TGTGCCAGTAGTATAATGGTGGGCCAGGCGCACGAGCAGTACGTC.

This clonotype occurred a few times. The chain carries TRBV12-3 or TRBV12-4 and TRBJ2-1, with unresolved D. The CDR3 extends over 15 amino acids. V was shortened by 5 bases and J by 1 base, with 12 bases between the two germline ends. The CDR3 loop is CASSRSQGSYNEQFF. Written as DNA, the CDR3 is TGTGCCAGCAGTCGTTCCCAAGGTTCCTACAATGAGCAGTTCTTC.

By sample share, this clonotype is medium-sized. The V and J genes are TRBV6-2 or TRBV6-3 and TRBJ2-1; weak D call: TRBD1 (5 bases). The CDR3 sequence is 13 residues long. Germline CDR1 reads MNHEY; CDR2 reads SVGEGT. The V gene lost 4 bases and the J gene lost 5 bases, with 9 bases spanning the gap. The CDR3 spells CASSLGQDNEQFF. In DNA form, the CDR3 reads TGTGCCAGCAGTTTAGGACAAGACAATGAGCAGTTCTTC.

Written as DNA, the CDR3 is TGTGCCAGCTCACCCTTCGGGGGGATCCACTCTGGAAACACCATATATTTT. The encoded protein is CASSPFGGIHSGNTIYF. The rearrangement uses TRBV18 and TRBJ1-3; the D gene is possibly TRBD1 (5 bases). The CDR3 covers 17 residues. CDR1 and CDR2 from the germline V gene are KGHSH and LQKENI. The V gene lost 3 bases and the J gene lost 0 bases, with 15 bases spanning the gap.

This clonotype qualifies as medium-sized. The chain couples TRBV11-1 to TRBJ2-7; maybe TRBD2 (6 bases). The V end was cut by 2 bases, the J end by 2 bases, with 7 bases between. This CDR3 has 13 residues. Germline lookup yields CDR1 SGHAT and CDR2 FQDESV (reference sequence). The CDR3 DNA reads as TGTGCCAGCAGCTTACTAGCGACCTACGAGCAGTACGTC. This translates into CASSLLATYEQYV.

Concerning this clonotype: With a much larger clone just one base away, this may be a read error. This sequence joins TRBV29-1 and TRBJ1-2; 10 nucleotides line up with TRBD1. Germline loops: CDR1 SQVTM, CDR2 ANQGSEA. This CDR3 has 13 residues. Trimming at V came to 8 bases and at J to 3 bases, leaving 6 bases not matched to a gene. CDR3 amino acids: CSFGDRGYYGYTF. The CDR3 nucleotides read TGCAGCTTTGGGGACAGGGGATACTATGGCTACACCTTC. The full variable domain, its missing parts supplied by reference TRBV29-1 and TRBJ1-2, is SAVISQKPSRDICQRGTSLTIQCQVDSQVTMMFWYRQQPGQSLTLIATANQGSEATYESGFVIDKFPISRPNLTFSTLTVSNMSPEDSSIYLCSFGDRGYYGYTFGSGTRLTVV.

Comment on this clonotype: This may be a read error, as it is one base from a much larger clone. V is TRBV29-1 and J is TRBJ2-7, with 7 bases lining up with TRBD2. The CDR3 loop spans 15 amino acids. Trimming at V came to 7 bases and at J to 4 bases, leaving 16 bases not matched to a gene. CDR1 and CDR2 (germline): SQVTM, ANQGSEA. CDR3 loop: CSGRGGDQQPYEQYF. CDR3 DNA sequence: TGCAGCGGCCGGGGAGGGGATCAACAACCATACGAGCAGTACTTC.

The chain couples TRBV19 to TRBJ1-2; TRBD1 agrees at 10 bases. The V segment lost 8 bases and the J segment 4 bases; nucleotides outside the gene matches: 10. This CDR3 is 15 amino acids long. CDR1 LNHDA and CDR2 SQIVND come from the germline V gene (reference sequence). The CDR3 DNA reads TGTGCCAGTGCTTGGACAGGGGGGGGTTTCTATGGCTACACCTTC. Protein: CASAWTGGGFYGYTF.

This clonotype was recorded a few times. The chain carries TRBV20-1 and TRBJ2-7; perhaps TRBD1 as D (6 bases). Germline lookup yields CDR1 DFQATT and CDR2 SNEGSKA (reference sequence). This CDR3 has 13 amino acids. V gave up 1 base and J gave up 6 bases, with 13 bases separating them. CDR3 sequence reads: CSARVGASGEQYV. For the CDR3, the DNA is TGCAGTGCTAGAGTGGGGGCCTCCGGCGAGCAGTACGTC.

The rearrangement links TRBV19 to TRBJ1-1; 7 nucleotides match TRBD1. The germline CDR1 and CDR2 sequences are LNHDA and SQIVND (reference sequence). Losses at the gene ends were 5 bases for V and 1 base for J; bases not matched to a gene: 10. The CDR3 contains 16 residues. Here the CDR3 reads CASSAGWRDRNTEAFF. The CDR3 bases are TGTGCCAGTAGTGCCGGCTGGAGGGACAGGAACACTGAAGCTTTCTTT.

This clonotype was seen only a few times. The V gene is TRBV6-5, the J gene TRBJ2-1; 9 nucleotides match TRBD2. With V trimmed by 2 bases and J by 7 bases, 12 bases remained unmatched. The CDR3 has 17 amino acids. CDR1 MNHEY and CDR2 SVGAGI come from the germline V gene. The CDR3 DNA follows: TGTGCCAGCAGTTACGCCCGGGTGCGGGGGGGCTGGAATGAGCAGTTCTTC. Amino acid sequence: CASSYARVRGGWNEQFF.

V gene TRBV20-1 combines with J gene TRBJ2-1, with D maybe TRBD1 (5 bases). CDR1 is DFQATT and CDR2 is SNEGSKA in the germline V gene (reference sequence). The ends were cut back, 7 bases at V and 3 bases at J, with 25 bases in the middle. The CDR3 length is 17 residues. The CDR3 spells CSVPGHGTLPFYNEQFF. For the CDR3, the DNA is TGCAGTGTCCCAGGGCATGGAACCTTGCCATTCTACAATGAGCAGTTCTTC.

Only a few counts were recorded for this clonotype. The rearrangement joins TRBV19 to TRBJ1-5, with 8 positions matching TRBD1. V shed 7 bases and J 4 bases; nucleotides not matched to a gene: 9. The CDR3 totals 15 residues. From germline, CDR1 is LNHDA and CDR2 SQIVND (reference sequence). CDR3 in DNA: TGTGCCAGTACCTCCCACACAGGGGGGAATCAGCCCCAGCATTTT. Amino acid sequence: CASTSHTGGNQPQHF.

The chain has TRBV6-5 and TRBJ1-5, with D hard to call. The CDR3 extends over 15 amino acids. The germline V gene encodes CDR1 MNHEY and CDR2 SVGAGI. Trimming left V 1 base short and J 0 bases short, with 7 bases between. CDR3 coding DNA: TGTGCCAGCAGTTACTGGCAGGATAGCAATCAGCCCCAGCATTTT. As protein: CASSYWQDSNQPQHF.

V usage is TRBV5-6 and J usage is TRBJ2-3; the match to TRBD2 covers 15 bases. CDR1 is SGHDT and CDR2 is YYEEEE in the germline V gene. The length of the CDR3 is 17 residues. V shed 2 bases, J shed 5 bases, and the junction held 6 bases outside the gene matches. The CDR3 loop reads CASSLGGLAGGQDTQYF. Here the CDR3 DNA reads TGTGCCAGCAGCTTAGGAGGACTAGCGGGGGGGCAAGATACGCAGTATTTT.

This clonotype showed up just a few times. CDR3 loop: CASSLDQGLDGYTF. The DNA for the CDR3 is TGCGCCAGCAGCCTGGACCAGGGGTTGGATGGCTACACCTTC. The V call is TRBV5-1, the J call TRBJ1-2; D might be TRBD1 (6 bases). This CDR3 has 14 residues. CDR1 is SGHRS and CDR2 is YFSETQ in the germline V gene. V lost 4 bases and J lost 6, with 16 bases in between.

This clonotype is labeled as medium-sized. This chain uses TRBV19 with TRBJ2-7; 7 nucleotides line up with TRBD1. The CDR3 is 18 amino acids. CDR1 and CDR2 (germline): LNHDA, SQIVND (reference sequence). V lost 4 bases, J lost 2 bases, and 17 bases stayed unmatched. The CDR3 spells CASSTTRGQEFSPYEQYF. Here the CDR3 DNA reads TGTGCCAGTAGTACCACTCGAGGACAGGAGTTTTCCCCCTACGAGCAGTACTTC.